These 10 T cell receptor beta chains were sequenced from one sample in a study of blood T cell repertoires in COVID-19. Assay used: immunoSEQ multiplex PCR; TCRdb lists only in-frame clones, some missing. This sample has 350,000 to 400,000 clones, with roughly 87% found just once. Sequenced input: PBMCs or T cells enriched from blood (not recorded which). The receptor set was obtained from a woman in her twenties or thirties who had recovered from COVID-19.

The chain links TRBV11-2 to TRBJ2-7; 9 bases are shared with TRBD2. Trimming at V came to 5 bases and at J to 4 bases, leaving 6 bases not matched to a gene. The germline CDR1 and CDR2 sequences are SGHAT and FQNNGV. The CDR3 totals 14 residues. The CDR3 DNA follows: TGTGCCAGCAGCAGCGGGGGGTTTGGATACGAGCAGTACTTC. Its protein is CASSSGGFGYEQYF. Drawing the rest from reference TRBV11-2 and TRBJ2-7, the complete variable domain is EAGVAQSPRYKIIEKRQSVAFWCNPISGHATLYWYQQILGQGPKLLIQFQNNGVVDDSQLPKDRFSAERLKGVDSTLKIQPAKLEDSAVYLCASSSGGFGYEQYFGPGTRLTVT.

The rearrangement joins TRBV27 to TRBJ2-7; perhaps TRBD2 as D (5 bases). The germline V gene has CDR1 MNHEY and CDR2 SMNVEV (reference sequence). V lost 6 bases to trimming and J lost 6 bases, with 12 bases between them. The CDR3 is 12 residues long. The CDR3 here is CASRWNRGEQYF. Here the CDR3 DNA reads TGTGCCAGCAGGTGGAATCGGGGCGAGCAGTACTTC.

V gene TRBV3-1 (or the pseudogene TRBV3-2) combines with J gene TRBJ1-4; a weak D match, TRBD1 (6 bases). V lost 4 bases and J 8 bases, leaving 17 bases between the germline ends. CDR1 is LGHDT, CDR2 YNNKEL, per germline (reference sequence). The CDR3 totals 15 residues. Here the CDR3 DNA reads TGTGCCAGCAGCCTAACTCATGGGGGCGGAGAAAAACTGTTTTTT. It codes for CASSLTHGGGEKLFF.

This chain links TRBV5-1 with TRBJ2-1, with D possibly being TRBD2 (5 bases). This CDR3 contains 17 residues. V lost 4 bases and J 7 bases, leaving 24 bases between the germline ends. Germline CDR1 and CDR2: SGHRS and YFSETQ. The CDR3 sequence: CASSPDAADAGRNEQFF. CDR3 DNA sequence: TGCGCCAGCAGCCCCGATGCCGCTGATGCGGGCCGGAATGAGCAGTTCTTC.

The V and J genes are TRBV29-1 and TRBJ2-1, with 7 positions matching TRBD2. There are 13 residues in the CDR3. Germline V lookup: CDR1 SQVTM, CDR2 ANQGSEA. The CDR3 sequence: CCSSPSGYNEQFF. DNA of the CDR3: TGCTGCTCGTCCCCTAGCGGTTACAATGAGCAGTTCTTC.

This clone was recorded at least ten times. The rearrangement uses TRBV27 and TRBJ2-3; 13 bases align to TRBD2. The germline CDR1 and CDR2 sequences are MNHEY and SMNVEV (reference sequence). The CDR3 runs 16 residues. Losses at the gene ends were 5 bases for V and 8 bases for J; bases not matched to a gene: 10. The CDR3 DNA sequence: TGTGCCAGCAGTCGCGGACTAGCGGGGGTTGATCCTACGCAGTATTTT. This sequence encodes CASSRGLAGVDPTQYF.

The chain couples TRBV18 to TRBJ1-1; 9 bases are shared with TRBD1. The trim removed 3 bases at V and 6 bases at J, leaving 5 bases unmatched. This CDR3 is 14 amino acids long. The germline V gene encodes CDR1 KGHSH and CDR2 LQKENI. CDR3 sequence: CASSPTGGDAEAFF. CDR3 sequence (DNA): TGTGCCAGCTCACCGACAGGGGGTGACGCTGAAGCTTTCTTT.

This rearrangement joins TRBV2 to TRBJ2-3; possibly TRBD1 for D (6 bases). Trimming took 6 bases from V and 2 from J, leaving 12 bases between them. The CDR3 sequence is 14 residues long. Per germline, CDR1 SNHLY and CDR2 FYNNEI. DNA for the CDR3: TGTGCCAGCAGATGGGACAAAATCACAGATACGCAGTATTTT. Translated: CASRWDKITDTQYF.

This CDR3 is CASSYDHGNYGYTF. The CDR3 DNA is TGTGCCAGCAGTTACGACCACGGGAACTATGGCTACACCTTC. The chain is built from TRBV6-5 and TRBJ1-2; D unresolved. The ends were cut back, 2 bases at V and 2 bases at J, with 9 bases in the middle. Germline V gene sequence: CDR1 MNHEY, CDR2 SVGAGI. The CDR3 runs to 14 residues.

CDR3 residues: CATSDGGWQPQHF. The CDR3 nucleotides are TGTGCCACCAGTGACGGGGGGTGGCAGCCCCAGCATTTT. V gene TRBV24-1 combines with J gene TRBJ1-5; TRBD1 is a possible D gene (5 bases). The CDR3 has 13 residues. CDR1 and CDR2 from the germline V gene are KGHDR and SFDVKD. Between the trimmed V and J ends, which lost 4 bases and 7 bases, there was a span of 10 bases.